Listed here are 19 T cell receptor beta chains from one sample, sequenced in a study of ipilimumab plus nivolumab after autologous stem cell transplantation. The data were produced by immunoSEQ multiplex PCR, yet TCRdb's version contains in-frame clones alone and is incomplete. Among some 25,000 clones listed, 85% to 90% were seen once. The sequences come from PBMCs, collected in a trial of ipilimumab plus nivolumab as post-transplant consolidation. The source is a male donor with diffuse large B-cell lymphoma.

The CDR3 nucleotides are TGCACCAGCAGCCGACTAGAAAGGACTAGCGGATACAATGAGCAGTTCTTC. Translating it yields CTSSRLERTSGYNEQFF. V gene TRBV1 combines with J gene TRBJ2-1; TRBD2 was called by the table and not checked on the DNA. TRBV1 is a pseudogene segment. This CDR3 comprises 17 residues.

This chain joins TRBV30 and TRBJ2-4; D may match TRBD1 or TRBD2 (5 bases each). V lost 1 base and J 3 bases, leaving 10 bases between the germline ends. From germline, CDR1 is GTSNPN and CDR2 SVGIG (reference sequence). The CDR3 has 14 amino acids. This CDR3 reads CAWSGDPGKNIQYF. CDR3 coding DNA: TGTGCCTGGAGTGGGGACCCTGGCAAAAACATTCAGTACTTC.

The chain uses TRBV6-6 and TRBJ1-1; D gene ambiguous. Germline CDR1 MNHNY, CDR2 SVGAGI (reference sequence). The ends were cut back, 7 bases at V and 4 bases at J, with 10 bases in the middle. The CDR3 consists of 12 residues. CDR3 in DNA: TGTGCCAGCACTAACACGGTCACTGAAGCTTTCTTT. Translated: CASTNTVTEAFF.

The rearrangement uses TRBV19 and TRBJ1-5, with D possibly TRBD1 on 5 matching bases. V lost 5 bases and J 7 bases, leaving 18 bases between the germline ends. The length of the CDR3 is 15 residues. The germline CDR1 and CDR2 sequences are LNHDA and SQIVND (reference sequence). The CDR3 DNA is TGTGCCAGTAGTGTTCGACAGAACTTGGGGCAGCCCCAGCATTTT. Protein sequence: CASSVRQNLGQPQHF. The full variable domain, completed using reference TRBV19 and TRBJ1-5, is DGGITQSPKYLFRKEGQNVTLSCEQNLNHDAMYWYRQDPGQGLRLIYYSQIVNDFQKGDIAEGYSVSREKKESFPLTVTSAQKNPTAFYLCASSVRQNLGQPQHFGDGTRLSIL.

This chain links TRBV6-5 with TRBJ1-2; 8 bases align to TRBD1. The CDR3 loop spans 14 amino acids. Trimming removed 5 bases from V and 6 bases from J; junction bases left unmatched: 8. Germline assignment: CDR1 MNHEY and CDR2 SVGAGI. CDR3 region: CASSLNRGAHGYTF. The DNA of the CDR3 is TGTGCCAGCAGTCTTAACAGGGGGGCTCATGGCTACACCTTC.

The chain links TRBV7-9 to TRBJ1-2; no clear D. Germline V lookup: CDR1 SEHNR, CDR2 FQNEAQ (reference sequence). The V end was cut by 1 base, the J end by 3 bases, with 12 bases between. This CDR3 comprises 15 residues. The CDR3: CASSLGQRDHYGYTF. The CDR3 DNA follows: TGTGCCAGCAGCTTAGGCCAGCGAGACCACTATGGCTACACCTTC.

The rearrangement links TRBV4-1 to TRBJ1-2; 7 bases align to TRBD1. The ends lost 0 bases at V and 4 bases at J; junction bases unmatched: 2. Germline lookup yields CDR1 MGHRA and CDR2 YSYEKL. CDR3 length: 14 amino acids. In DNA, the CDR3 is TGCGCCAGCAGCCAAGATGGGGACAGCTATGGCTACACCTTC. Protein sequence: CASSQDGDSYGYTF.

The J gene is TRBJ2-1, the V gene TRBV13; 9 bases map to TRBD2. V was clipped by 2 bases and J by 6 bases; unmatched bases: 8. The CDR3 covers 16 residues. CDR1 and CDR2 (germline): PRHDT, FYEKMQ (reference sequence). The chain's CDR3 is CASSLQAGGPGNEQFF. The CDR3 DNA follows: TGTGCCAGCAGCTTACAGGCGGGGGGGCCGGGCAATGAGCAGTTCTTC.

The chain couples TRBV27 to TRBJ2-6; 9 bases line up with TRBD2. This CDR3 is built from 19 residues. Germline CDR1 and CDR2: MNHEY and SMNVEV (reference sequence). V trimming: 3 bases; J trimming: 2 bases; junction bases outside the gene matches: 11. CDR3 in amino acids: CASSFLTAGGPTGANVLTF. In DNA, the CDR3 is TGTGCCAGCAGTTTCTTAACGGCGGGGGGGCCAACTGGGGCCAACGTCCTGACTTTC.

The J gene is TRBJ1-2, the V gene TRBV6-1; 7 positions agree with TRBD1. Germline CDR1 reads MNHNS; CDR2 reads SASEGT. CDR3 length equals 14 residues. The trim removed 1 base at V and 4 bases at J, leaving 3 bases unmatched. The CDR3 bases are TGTGCCAGCAGTGAAGACGCAGGGGGCTATGGCTACACCTTC. Translation: CASSEDAGGYGYTF.

The J gene is TRBJ2-1, the V gene TRBV7-9, with 8 nucleotides matching TRBD2. CDR1 is SEHNR, CDR2 FQNEAQ, per germline (reference sequence). V gave up 5 bases and J gave up 4 bases; unmatched junction bases: 13. This CDR3 is 17 amino acids long. The DNA for the CDR3 is TGTGCCAGCAGCCCCCGGGGGGGAGGGGGGTCTTACAATGAGCAGTTCTTC. Encoded protein: CASSPRGGGGSYNEQFF.

The chain combines TRBV6-1 with TRBJ1-4; D gene ambiguous. Trimming left V 2 bases short and J 9 bases short, with 4 bases between. The germline V gene encodes CDR1 MNHNS and CDR2 SASEGT. CDR3 length: 11 amino acids. CDR3 sequence (DNA): TGTGCCAGCAGTGAAATCAAAAAACTGTTTTTT. It is translated as CASSEIKKLFF.

The V and J genes are TRBV10-3 and TRBJ2-7; 7 bases match TRBD1. The V gene's germline CDR1 is ENHRY and CDR2 SYGVKD. This CDR3 has 14 amino acids. V lost 4 bases, J lost 1 base, and 4 bases stayed unmatched. The CDR3 loop reads CAISGQGESYEQYF. Written as DNA, the CDR3 is TGTGCCATCAGTGGGCAGGGGGAGTCCTACGAGCAGTACTTC.

The V call is TRBV6-6, the J call TRBJ1-2; unclear D gene. The germline V gene has CDR1 MNHNY and CDR2 SVGAGI (reference sequence). The CDR3 covers 14 residues. The V gene lost 6 bases and the J gene lost 8 bases, with 19 bases spanning the gap. CDR3 region: CASRPPPHGWGYTF. CDR3 DNA: TGTGCCAGCAGACCACCCCCACATGGATGGGGCTACACCTTC.

The chain joins TRBV30 to TRBJ1-2, with 9 bases matching TRBD1. The CDR3 loop spans 14 amino acids. The trim removed 2 bases at V and 7 bases at J, leaving 8 bases unmatched. Germline-derived CDR1 and CDR2 are GTSNPN and SVGIG (reference sequence). The DNA for the CDR3 is TGTGCCTGGAGTCCCGGACAGGGGCGGGTTGGCTACACCTTC. Protein: CAWSPGQGRVGYTF.

The chain has TRBV18 and TRBJ1-5, with TRBD1 identical over 8 bases. From germline, CDR1 is KGHSH and CDR2 LQKENI. V shed 3 bases and J 14 bases; nucleotides not matched to a gene: 12. The CDR3 extends over 14 amino acids. CDR3 sequence (DNA): TGTGCCAGCTCACCCGGACCCGACAGGGGTCTTGAGCATTTT. Its translation: CASSPGPDRGLEHF.

V gene TRBV4-1 combines with J gene TRBJ2-3, with no clear D. Germline CDR1 is MGHRA and CDR2 is YSYEKL. V shed 1 base and J shed 0 bases, with 5 bases lying between them. There are 14 residues in the CDR3. The CDR3 DNA is TGCGCCAGCAGCCAAGCTTACAGCACAGATACGCAGTATTTT. The encoded protein is CASSQAYSTDTQYF.

This rearrangement joins TRBV15 to TRBJ1-1; D is unclear. CDR1 is LNHNV, CDR2 YYDKDF, per germline (reference sequence). Trimming removed 0 bases from V and 5 bases from J, with 4 bases in between. This CDR3 is built from 12 residues. The CDR3 sequence is CATSRDTTEAFF. The CDR3 region has the DNA TGTGCCACCAGCAGAGATACAACTGAAGCTTTCTTT.

The rearrangement links TRBV19 to TRBJ2-5; D is unresolved. Matching the DNA end better, TRBJ2-7 makes the J call doubtful. Germline V gene data show CDR1 as LNHDA and CDR2 as SQIVND (reference sequence). The CDR3 loop spans 13 amino acids. CDR3 bases: TGTGCCAGTAGTATCCGACCTACCTACGAGCAGTACTTC. Residues: CASSIRPTYEQYF.